This TCR beta chain is drawn from a study of T-cell memory formation after mild COVID-19. Findings and caveats of the study: Clones that contracted from day 15 to 85 had balanced CD4/CD8; later expanders were CD4+ biased.

Worth noting for this clonotype: Its antigen is not known.

Using constant-segment primers, 5'RACE produced TCR alpha and TCR beta cDNA libraries carrying sample barcodes and UMIs. One entry per CDR3 protein results from TCRdb running MiXCR on the 5' RACE reads. The sample records about 250,000 distinct CDR3 sequences, about 16% being singletons. The receptor's source is an adult woman who had mild COVID-19 (a few samples of this study predate the infection). Cell type and time point are not known. Sequenced input: PBMCs or a T cell subset sorted from them (not recorded which).

The CDR3 here is CASSSRGTDNYGYTF. The CDR3, as DNA: TGTGCCAGCAGCTCAAGGGGGACGGACAACTATGGCTACACCTTC. This rearrangement joins TRBV7-9 to TRBJ1-2; perhaps TRBD1 as D (6 bases). Trimming pared 4 bases from V and 2 bases from J, leaving 14 bases between. Germline CDR1 SEHNR, CDR2 FQNEAQ (reference sequence). The CDR3 has 15 amino acids.